The clone carrying this TCR beta chain was observed a single time. Its target is not known. Between the trimmed V and J ends, which lost 6 bases and 5 bases, there was a span of 7 bases. Looked up from germline, CDR1 is MNHEY and CDR2 is SVGAGI. This CDR3 spans 11 amino acids. Some clones are missing from TCRdb's copy, which holds only in-frame ones; the method was immunoSEQ multiplex PCR. The sample carries nearly 95,000 clones, about four fifths recorded once. The sample comes from a study of radiotherapy plus CTLA-4 blockade in lung cancer. For the study at large: Objective responses occurred in about a sixth of patients; over 25% had disease control.

Study results and caveats: Reports identified early blood T cell clone dynamics, with interferon-beta, as the best response predictor.

The sequence was obtained from a human donor with non-small cell lung cancer that progressed on radiotherapy plus ipilimumab. This rearrangement joins TRBV6-5 to TRBJ2-5; no firm D call. The source was peripheral blood, collected from a patient treated with radiotherapy plus ipilimumab. The CDR3: CASRALETQYF. The CDR3 DNA is TGTGCCAGCAGGGCTTTGGAGACCCAGTACTTC.